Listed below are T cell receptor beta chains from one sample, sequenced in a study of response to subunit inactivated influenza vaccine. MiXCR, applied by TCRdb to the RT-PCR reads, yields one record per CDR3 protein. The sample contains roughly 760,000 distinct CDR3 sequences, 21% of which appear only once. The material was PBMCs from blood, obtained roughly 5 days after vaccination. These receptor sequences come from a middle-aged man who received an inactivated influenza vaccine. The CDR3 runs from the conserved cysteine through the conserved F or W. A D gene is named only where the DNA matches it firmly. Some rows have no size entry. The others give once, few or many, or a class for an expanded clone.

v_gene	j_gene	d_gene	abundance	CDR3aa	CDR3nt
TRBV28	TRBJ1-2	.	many	CASTETDTYGYTF	TGTGCCAGCACCGAAACCGACACCTATGGCTACACCTTC
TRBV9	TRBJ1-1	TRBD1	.	CASSVGTGGVTEAFF	TGTGCCAGCAGCGTCGGGACAGGGGGTGTCACTGAAGCTTTCTTT
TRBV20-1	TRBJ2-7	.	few	CSAVSAEAYEQYF	TGCAGTGCGGTCTCAGCGGAAGCCTACGAGCAGTACTTC
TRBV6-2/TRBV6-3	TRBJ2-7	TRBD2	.	CASSPRTREFYEQYF	TGTGCCAGCAGTCCCCGGACTAGGGAATTCTACGAGCAGTACTTC
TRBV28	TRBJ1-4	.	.	CASARQFNEKLFF	TGTGCCAGCGCTCGACAGTTTAATGAAAAACTGTTTTTT
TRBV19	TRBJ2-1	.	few	CASSIGQNNNEQFF	TGTGCCAGTAGTATTGGACAGAACAACAATGAGCAGTTCTTC
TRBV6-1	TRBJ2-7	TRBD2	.	CASSLAGGPYEQHF	TGTGCCAGCAGCCTAGCGGGAGGGCCCTACGAGCAGCACTTC
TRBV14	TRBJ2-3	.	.	CASSRLRLDTQYF	TGTGCCAGCAGCCGACTAAGGCTCGATACGCAGTATTTT
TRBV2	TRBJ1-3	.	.	CASSESGTSGNTIYF	TGTGCCAGCAGCGAATCCGGGACATCTGGAAACACCATATATTTT
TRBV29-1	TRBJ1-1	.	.	CSVSEPGLLNTEAFF	TGCAGCGTGTCAGAACCGGGACTGCTGAACACTGAAGCTTTCTTT
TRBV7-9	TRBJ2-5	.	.	CASSSAQTQYF	TGTGCCAGCAGCTCGGCCCAGACCCAGTACTTC
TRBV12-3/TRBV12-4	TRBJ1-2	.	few	CASSLSGPGYGYTF	TGTGCCAGCAGTTTATCCGGCCCTGGCTATGGCTACACCTTC
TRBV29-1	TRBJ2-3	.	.	CSFQDIGTGTDTQYF	TGCAGCTTCCAGGACATCGGCACAGGCACAGATACGCAGTATTTT
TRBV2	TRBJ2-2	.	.	CASSAGLENTGELFF	TGTGCCAGCAGTGCGGGCCTAGAGAACACCGGGGAGCTGTTTTTT
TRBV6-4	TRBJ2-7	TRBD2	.	CASSPINGPAEREGLYEQYF	TGTGCCAGCAGTCCGATCAATGGGCCAGCGGAGCGGGAGGGCCTTTACGAGCAGTACTTC
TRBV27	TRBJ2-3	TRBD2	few	CASSVLAGDSTDTQYF	TGTGCCAGCAGTGTATTAGCGGGGGATAGCACAGATACGCAGTATTTT
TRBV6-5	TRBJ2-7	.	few	CASSSVMDSYEQYF	TGTGCCAGCAGTTCCGTCATGGATTCCTACGAGCAGTACTTC
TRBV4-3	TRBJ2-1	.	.	CASSQEAGGEQFF	TGCGCCAGCAGCCAAGAGGCTGGCGGTGAGCAGTTCTTC
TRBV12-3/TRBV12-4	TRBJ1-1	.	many	CASSLEWSTEAFF	TGTGCCAGCAGTTTAGAATGGAGCACTGAAGCTTTCTTT
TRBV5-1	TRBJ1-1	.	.	CASSLGEPLNTEAFF	TGCGCCAGCAGCTTGGGGGAGCCGTTGAACACTGAAGCTTTCTTT
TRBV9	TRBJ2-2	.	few	CASSVGWESGTGELFF	TGTGCCAGCAGCGTAGGGTGGGAAAGTGGCACCGGGGAGCTGTTTTTT
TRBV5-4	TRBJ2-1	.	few	CASADSRDSLYNEQFF	TGTGCCAGCGCGGACTCAAGGGACTCTCTATACAATGAGCAGTTCTTC
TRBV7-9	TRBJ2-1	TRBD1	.	CASSPGTGEWGF	TGTGCCAGCAGTCCCGGGACAGGGGAGTGGGGCTTC
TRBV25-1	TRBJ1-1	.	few	CASSVTGSEAFF	TGTGCCAGCAGTGTTACAGGGTCTGAAGCTTTCTTT
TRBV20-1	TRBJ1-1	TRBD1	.	CGAPGTGNTEAFF	TGCGGTGCTCCAGGGACAGGGAACACTGAAGCTTTCTTT
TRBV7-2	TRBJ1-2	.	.	CASSRTRETYGYTF	TGTGCCAGCAGCCGGACCAGGGAGACCTATGGCTACACCTTC
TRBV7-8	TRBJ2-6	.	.	CASSFRGTNVLTF	TGTGCCAGCAGTTTCAGGGGTACCAACGTCCTGACTTTC
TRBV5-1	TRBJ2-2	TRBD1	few	CASSLGQGLEELFF	TGCGCCAGCAGCTTGGGACAGGGTTTGGAGGAGCTGTTTTTT
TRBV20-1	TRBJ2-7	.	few	CSARGLGSDEQYF	TGCAGTGCTAGAGGGCTGGGGAGCGACGAGCAGTACTTC
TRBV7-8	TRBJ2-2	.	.	CASTGRLTGELFF	TGTGCCAGCACGGGAAGGCTCACCGGGGAGCTGTTTTTT
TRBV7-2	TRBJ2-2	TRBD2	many	CASSLAGGRNTGELFF	TGTGCCAGCAGCTTAGCGGGGGGGAGAAACACCGGGGAGCTGTTTTTT
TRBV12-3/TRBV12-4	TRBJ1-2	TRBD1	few	CASSPLRGQGYGYTF	TGTGCCAGCAGCCCCCTCAGGGGGCAGGGCTATGGCTACACCTTC
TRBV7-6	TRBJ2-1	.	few	CASSAGSSGFEQFF	TGTGCCAGCAGCGCCGGTAGCTCTGGTTTCGAGCAGTTCTTC
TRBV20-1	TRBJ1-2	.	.	CSARRRLYGYTF	TGCAGTGCCCGCAGAAGGCTCTATGGCTACACCTTC
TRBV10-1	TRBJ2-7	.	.	CASSESYSYEQYF	TGCGCCAGCAGTGAGTCCTATTCCTACGAGCAGTACTTC
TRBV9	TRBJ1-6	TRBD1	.	CASSPDPAGGYSPLHF	TGTGCCAGCAGCCCGGATCCGGCAGGGGGCTATTCACCCCTCCACTTT
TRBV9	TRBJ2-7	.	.	CASSVGRAAYEQYF	TGTGCCAGCAGCGTCGGCAGGGCCGCCTACGAGCAGTACTTC
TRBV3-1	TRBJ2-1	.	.	CASSQGKQLVNEQFF	TGTGCCAGCAGCCAAGGAAAGCAACTAGTAAATGAGCAGTTCTTC
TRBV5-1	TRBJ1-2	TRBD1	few	CASSPGTGSNYGYTF	TGCGCCAGCAGCCCGGGGACAGGATCAAACTATGGCTACACCTTC
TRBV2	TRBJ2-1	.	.	CASSSGTSSSSEQFF	TGTGCCAGCAGTTCGGGGACTTCCAGCAGTAGTGAGCAGTTCTTC
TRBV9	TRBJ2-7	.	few	CASSPRGREKYEQYF	TGTGCCAGCAGCCCTCGGGGGAGAGAGAAGTACGAGCAGTACTTC
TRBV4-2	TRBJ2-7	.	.	CASSQDVKQASYEQYF	TGTGCCAGCAGCCAAGATGTAAAACAGGCTAGCTACGAGCAGTACTTC
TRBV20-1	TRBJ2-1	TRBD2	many	CSARDGASGNYNEQFF	TGCAGTGCTAGAGATGGAGCTAGCGGAAACTACAATGAGCAGTTCTTC
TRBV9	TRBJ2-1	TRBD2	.	CASSVEGGRTYNEQFF	TGTGCCAGCAGCGTAGAGGGCGGGAGGACTTACAATGAGCAGTTCTTC
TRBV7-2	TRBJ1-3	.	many	CASSPGTSGNTIYF	TGTGCCAGCAGCCCCGGCACCTCTGGAAACACCATATATTTT